Described below is a single T cell receptor beta chain sequence and its context. Its antigen remains unidentified. No quality values exist for individual bases; no much larger clone is one base distant. The sample comes from a study of blood T cells in healthy people across ages (dated by TCRdb to 2015 to 2017). Background on the whole study: In model experiments, roughly one uniquely barcoded TCR beta cDNA molecule per two T cells was captured by template switching. The study measured age-related changes in TCR beta repertoire diversity using deep sequencing normalized with unique cDNA molecular identifiers. Donors were grouped into four age groups: young (average approximately 15 years), middle-aged (roughly 38), aged (roughly 67) and long-lived (approximately 81). To avoid experimental bias, donors of different ages were distributed randomly across sequencing lanes. For two donors (one aged 18 to 29 and one aged 80 or older), the study analyzed two additional independent replicas of 1 million unique cDNA reads from the same blood draw. The research as a whole found: Estimates of total diversity based on one million sequenced T cells were regarded as lower bounds and as underestimates. Compared with the aged group, the long-lived group had more naive CD4+ T cells, fewer expanded clones and increased TCR diversity, suggesting age selection. Bulk unsorted PBMC profiling prevented conclusive comparison of naive and antigen-experienced compartments. Observed TCR beta diversity correlated strongly with the percentage of naive T cells measured by flow cytometry. As age increased, observed TCR beta diversity per million T cells dropped in a roughly linear way, and a significant reduction was already evident by age roughly 36. Because donor CMV infection status was unknown, age-related changes in expanded clonotypes were potentially confounded.

The CDR3 contains 16 residues, cysteine and phenylalanine counted. The read is trimmed to its CDR3 DNA, 48 bases read in frame from base 1. V trim: 2 bases; J trim: 5 bases; unmatched bases: 7. The germline V gene sets CDR1 to SNHLY and CDR2 to FYNNEI. The donors were 40 or so Caucasian individuals from Russia, aged roughly 6 to 90 years, who were systemically healthy. Approximately 11 milliliters of peripheral blood were drawn from each donor into EDTA-treated Vacutainer tubes. Ficoll-Paque density-gradient centrifugation was used to isolate PBMCs, with at least 6.5 million obtained per sample. Trizol reagent was used to extract total RNA from the PBMCs, yielding at least 6 micrograms per sample. For every donor, flow cytometry on a PBMC aliquot measured the percentage of naive CD45RAhigh/CD27high T cells. The method was 5' RACE. Sequenced on an Illumina HiSeq 2500. A second PCR of about 7 to 12 cycles was performed with a sample-barcoded 5' primer and a J-beta primer mix. A unique molecular identifier was introduced onto each TCR beta cDNA molecule by a template-switch 5' adaptor carrying 12 random nucleotides. Each sample yielded at least 3 million CDR3-containing paired-end reads. First-strand cDNA was synthesized from all RNA with the Mint cDNA synthesis kit, primed by a TRBC-specific oligonucleotide. Following uracil-DNA glycosylase treatment, all cDNA underwent a first 18-cycle PCR with the universal primers M1SS and BC2_uni_R. Per the source publication's procedure: For normalization, 1 million high-quality reads were randomly selected from each sample, with every read carrying a distinct molecular identifier. Reads sharing molecular identifiers were discarded rather than binned into consensus sequences. MiTCR, set to a Q25 quality threshold and the strictest error-elimination algorithm, was used for CDR3 identification, clonotype clustering and error correction. Lower-bound total TCR beta diversity was estimated with a nonparametric unseen species model using Euler transformation. TCRdb took the public reads, trimmed them with fastp at Q25, ran MiXCR for clone calling and kept in-frame beta chains. Each entry merges the rows of one CDR3 protein and shows their most common DNA and genes. These V and J calls originate from TCRdb's pipeline instead of the authors' own analysis. This sample is represented by more than 1 million distinct CDR3 sequences; more than 40% of them were singletons. The biggest ten clones account for around 18% of the sample.

The sequenced sample consisted of blood. Recombination connected TRBV2 to TRBJ2-1; 9 central nucleotides agree with TRBD2. This receptor was taken from a woman aged 55-69 years in good health. The nucleotides are TGTGCCAGCAGTGAAAGGGGCGGGAGGGCCGACAATGAGCAGTTCTTC. Its protein reads: CASSERGGRADNEQFF.